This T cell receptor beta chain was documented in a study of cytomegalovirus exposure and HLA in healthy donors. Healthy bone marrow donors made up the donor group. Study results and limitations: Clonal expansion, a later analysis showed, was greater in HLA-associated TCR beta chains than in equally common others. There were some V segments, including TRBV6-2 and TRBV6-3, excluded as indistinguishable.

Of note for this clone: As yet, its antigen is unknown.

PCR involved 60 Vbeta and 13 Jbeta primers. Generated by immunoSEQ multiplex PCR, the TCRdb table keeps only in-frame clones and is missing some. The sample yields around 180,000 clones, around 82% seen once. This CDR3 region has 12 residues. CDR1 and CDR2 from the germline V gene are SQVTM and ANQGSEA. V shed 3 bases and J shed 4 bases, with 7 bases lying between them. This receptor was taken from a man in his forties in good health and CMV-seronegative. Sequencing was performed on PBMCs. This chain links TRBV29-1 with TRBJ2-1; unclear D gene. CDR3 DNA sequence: TGCAGCGTTGATCGGGTATACAATGAGCAGTTCTTC. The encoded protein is CSVDRVYNEQFF.